One and the same sample provided the 27 T cell receptor beta chains below, sequenced in a study of molecular identifiers for immune sequencing clone quantification. TCRdb used MiXCR to reprocess the PCR reads, holding one entry per CDR3 protein. The sample contains about half a million distinct CDR3 sequences, about 25% of which appear only once. Sequenced input: naive CD8+ T cells from blood, with Jurkat cell RNA spiked in. Subset given: FACS-sorted CD8+CD4-CCR7+CD45RA+ naive T cells. These TCRs come from a human donor in good health. Some libraries in this study had Jurkat cell RNA spiked in.

To note about this clonotype: This may stem from a read error, because a much larger clone lies one nucleotide away. V and J are TRBV6-2 or TRBV6-3 and TRBJ2-2, with a possible D match to TRBD2 (5 bases). Germline loops: CDR1 MNHEY, CDR2 SVGEGT. This CDR3 is built from 16 residues. In DNA form, the CDR3 reads TGTGCCAGCAGTTACTATGAAGCCTCGAGGACCGGGGAGCAGTTTTTT. The encoded protein is CASSYYEASRTGEQFF.

In the case of this clonotype: A much larger clone lies a single base off, so this may be a read error. The chain joins TRBV5-5 to TRBJ1-1; possibly TRBD1 for D (6 bases). The CDR3 totals 13 residues. The germline V gene encodes CDR1 SGHKS and CDR2 YYEKEE (reference sequence). CDR3 in DNA: TGTGTCAGCAGCCAGACAGGAGACACTGAAGCTTTCTTT. It yields the protein CVSSQTGDTEAFF.

This clonotype was seen repeatedly, ten times or more. V usage is TRBV11-2 and J usage is TRBJ1-1; no definite D call. This CDR3 contains 16 residues. V was cut by 1 base and J by 1 base, with 13 bases left in between. Germline-derived CDR1 and CDR2 are SGHAT and FQNNGV. Here the CDR3 reads CASSLAFGVGNTEAFF. CDR3 DNA sequence: TGTGCCAGCAGCTTAGCATTCGGGGTCGGGAACACTGAAGCTTTCTTT.

This clonotype was detected many times. The chain has TRBV7-6 and TRBJ2-5; unclear D gene. Trimming removed 2 bases from V and 0 bases from J, with 10 bases in between. The germline V gene encodes CDR1 SGHVS and CDR2 FNYEAQ. The CDR3 length is 15 residues. The CDR3: CASSLFVTDQETQYF. As DNA, the CDR3 is TGTGCCAGCAGCTTATTCGTAACGGACCAAGAGACCCAGTACTTC.

This clonotype was detected many times. CDR3 protein: CASSYSILFGGGALNEQFF. The CDR3, as DNA: TGTGCCAGCAGTTACTCGATTCTTTTTGGCGGGGGGGCCCTGAATGAGCAGTTCTTC. The chain recombines TRBV6-5 with TRBJ2-1; TRBD2 matches 9 bases. V gave up 0 bases and J gave up 7 bases; unmatched junction bases: 16. This CDR3 has 19 amino acids. Germline CDR1 reads MNHEY; CDR2 reads SVGAGI.

This clonotype occurred many times. This sequence joins TRBV20-1 and TRBJ1-1, with D possibly TRBD1 on 6 matching bases. Per germline, CDR1 DFQATT and CDR2 SNEGSKA (reference sequence). The CDR3 spans 12 residues. With 1 base removed from V and 4 bases from J, the gap between germline ends came to 7 bases. The CDR3 DNA follows: TGCAGTGCTAGAGGGGGGGCCACTGAAGCTTTCTTT. Translation gives CSARGGATEAFF.

Remarks on this clonotype: This may stem from a read error, because a much larger clone lies one nucleotide away. The chain links TRBV4-1 to TRBJ2-3; D may be TRBD2 (5 bases). Germline V gene sequence: CDR1 MGHRA, CDR2 YSYEKL. The CDR3 covers 15 residues. Deletions cut 3 bases from V and 2 bases from J, with 12 bases between. The DNA for the CDR3 is TGCGCCAGCAGCCATGAGGAGCGGACCACAGATACGCAGTATTTT. Protein sequence: CASSHEERTTDTQYF.

V gene TRBV27 combines with J gene TRBJ2-7; D might be TRBD1 or TRBD2, each matching 5 bases. From germline, CDR1 is MNHEY and CDR2 SMNVEV (reference sequence). This CDR3 region has 11 residues. Trimming pared 8 bases from V and 6 bases from J, leaving 11 bases between. CDR3 in amino acids: CASLSGAEQYF. The CDR3 nucleotides read TGTGCCAGCCTCTCCGGGGCCGAGCAGTACTTC.

The V and J genes are TRBV12-3 or TRBV12-4 and TRBJ2-7; 11 positions match TRBD1. Trimming took 6 bases from V and 0 from J; bases not matched to a gene: 4. This CDR3 is 15 amino acids long. The DNA for the CDR3 is TGTGCCAGCAGCAGGACAGGGGGCGGCTCCTACGAGCAGTACTTC. Translating gives CASSRTGGGSYEQYF.

This clonotype occurred many times. The rearrangement uses TRBV25-1 and TRBJ2-3; a weak D match, TRBD1 (5 bases). CDR3 length equals 16 residues. Germline CDR1 and CDR2: MGHDK and SYGVNS. V shed 3 bases and J shed 3 bases, with 16 bases lying between them. The CDR3 sequence is CASSELSIGDTDTQYF. For the CDR3, the DNA is TGTGCCAGCAGTGAGCTAAGCATAGGGGATACAGATACGCAGTATTTT.

This clonotype occurred a few times. One junction end disagrees with the germline gene, perhaps due to a read error. This rearrangement joins TRBV27 to TRBJ2-7; tentative D call: TRBD2 (5 bases). The germline V gene encodes CDR1 MNHEY and CDR2 SMNVEV (reference sequence). The CDR3 runs 14 residues. The CDR3 protein is CASSISPRGYEQYF. The CDR3 DNA reads TGTGCCAGCAGTATATCACCACGCGGGTACGAGCAGTACTTC.

On this clonotype: Possible read error: a much larger clone is one base away. This chain links TRBV6-2 or TRBV6-3 with TRBJ1-1; no clear D. Germline loops: CDR1 MNHEY, CDR2 SVGEGT. The CDR3 totals 15 residues. V lost 2 bases, J lost 4 bases, and 14 bases lay in between. The chain's CDR3 is CASSYIGSLGTEAFF. The CDR3 DNA is TGTGCCAGCAGTTACATTGGGAGTCTTGGCACTGAAGCTTTCTTT.

For this clonotype: A junction end diverges from the germline sequence, so it may reflect a read error. The chain couples TRBV6-5 to TRBJ1-5; TRBD1 matches 11 bases. The CDR3 contains 15 residues. The germline V gene encodes CDR1 MNHEY and CDR2 SVGAGI. The CDR3 reads CASSYGTGGGQPQDF. The DNA of the CDR3 is TGTGCCAGCAGTTACGGGACAGGGGGTGGGCAGCCCCAGGATTTT.

This chain connects TRBV19 to TRBJ2-3, with D perhaps TRBD1 (6 bases). CDR1 LNHDA and CDR2 SQIVND come from the germline V gene (reference sequence). Trimming shortened V by 7 bases and J by 7 bases, and 15 bases separated the two germline ends. CDR3 length: 13 residues. This chain's CDR3 is CASNALQGNTQYF. The CDR3 DNA is TGTGCCAGTAACGCCCTACAGGGAAATACGCAGTATTTT.

Notes on this clonotype: Given a much more abundant clone one base away, this may be a read error. The gene calls are TRBV28 and TRBJ2-2, with a possible D match to TRBD2 (5 bases). The germline gives CDR1 MDHEN, CDR2 SYDVKM. This CDR3 is built from 13 residues. The CDR3 loop reads CASSFVRTGVLFF. CDR3 DNA: TGTGCCAGCAGTTTCGTGAGGACCGGGGTGCTGTTTTTT.

The chain combines TRBV6-6 with TRBJ2-3; TRBD2 might be the D (6 bases). Trimming removed 5 bases from V and 1 base from J, with 19 bases in between. CDR3 length: 17 residues. The germline CDR1 and CDR2 sequences are MNHNY and SVGAGI (reference sequence). In nucleotides, the CDR3 is TGTGCCAGCAGTCAAACAAGGGCGGGGCCCGGCACAGATACGCAGTATTTT. It codes for CASSQTRAGPGTDTQYF.

The chain is built from TRBV7-9 and TRBJ2-1; 7 bases align to TRBD2. V was pared by 4 bases and J by 8 bases, with 14 bases of the junction left unmatched. This CDR3 is built from 16 residues. The germline gives CDR1 SEHNR, CDR2 FQNEAQ (reference sequence). The CDR3 DNA sequence: TGTGCCAGCAGCTCCAGCCTAGCGGCTGGCAGCGATGAGCAGTTCTTC. It yields the protein CASSSSLAAGSDEQFF.

The V and J genes are TRBV7-3 and TRBJ2-7; D remains unclear. The V end lost 2 bases, the J end lost 7 bases, and 12 bases lay between the germline ends. This CDR3 has 13 residues. The germline gives CDR1 SGHTA, CDR2 FQGTGA. CDR3 coding DNA: TGTGCCAGCAGCTTAGGGTCCAGCGAGGAGCAGTACTTC. It codes for CASSLGSSEEQYF. The full variable domain, in which reference TRBV7-3 and TRBJ2-7 provide the parts outside the CDR3, is GAGVSQTPSNKVTEKGKYVELRCDPISGHTALYWYRQSLGQGPEFLIYFQGTGAADDSGLPNDRFFAVRPEGSVSTLKIQRTERGDSAVYLCASSLGSSEEQYFGPGTRLTVT.

This clonotype occurred a few times. V usage is TRBV30 and J usage is TRBJ2-2, with 9 bases aligning to TRBD1. Germline V lookup: CDR1 GTSNPN, CDR2 SVGIG (reference sequence). This CDR3 comprises 17 residues. J was trimmed by 5 bases and V by 0 bases; bases with no gene match: 10. The CDR3, as DNA: TGTGCCTGGAGTGTACGGTCTGGGACAGGGCGTACCGGGGAGCTGTTTTTT. It translates to CAWSVRSGTGRTGELFF.

The chain has TRBV3-2 and TRBJ1-5. TRBV3-2 is a pseudogene locus. The CDR3 runs 19 residues. CDR3 bases: TGTGCCAGCAGCCAAGTGAAGGTACGGTGGTCAGATAGCAATCAGCCCCAGCATTTT. It is translated as CASSQVKVRWSDSNQPQHF.

This clonotype occurred a few times. The gene calls are TRBV5-4 and TRBJ1-4; 9 nucleotides match TRBD1. Trimming removed 3 bases from V and 7 bases from J; junction bases left unmatched: 4. This CDR3 has 14 amino acids. Germline CDR1 and CDR2: SGHNT and YYREEE (reference sequence). The CDR3 region has the DNA TGTGCCAGCAGCTCGCGACAGGGGGGTGAAAAACTGTTTTTT. Residues: CASSSRQGGEKLFF.

The chain is built from TRBV10-3 and TRBJ2-7; 7 positions match TRBD1. V was pared by 6 bases and J by 2 bases, with 4 bases of the junction left unmatched. This CDR3 has 13 amino acids. The germline V gene encodes CDR1 ENHRY and CDR2 SYGVKD. CDR3 nucleotide sequence: TGTGCCATCAGCCAGGGACAGCCCTACGAGCAGTACTTC. Translated, it gives CAISQGQPYEQYF.

This clonotype was picked up a small number of times. This rearrangement joins TRBV29-1 to TRBJ1-2; D gene uncertain. V lost 7 bases and J 4 bases, leaving 10 bases between the germline ends. Germline V gene data show CDR1 as SQVTM and CDR2 as ANQGSEA. This CDR3 spans 11 amino acids. The DNA for the CDR3 is TGCAGCGCTGACTCCTCCTATGGCTACACCTTC. Translation gives CSADSSYGYTF.

Concerning this clonotype itself: Just one base apart from a much larger clone, this may be a read error. This CDR3 fails to terminate in the conserved phenylalanine or tryptophan, so it likely reflects a read error. This chain uses TRBV4-1 with TRBJ2-1; D call uncertain. The CDR3 is made up of 12 amino acids. Trimming pared 4 bases from V and 5 bases from J, leaving 6 bases between. Per germline, CDR1 MGHRA and CDR2 YSYEKL. CDR3 sequence: CASSLPHNEQFL. In DNA form, the CDR3 reads TGCGCCAGCAGCCTCCCTCACAATGAGCAGTTCCTC.

Of note for this clonotype: At one boundary the junction diverges from the germline segment, which might be a read error. The chain recombines TRBV5-1 with TRBJ1-1, with D maybe TRBD1 (6 bases). The CDR3 sequence is 14 residues long. Germline V gives CDR1 SGHRS, CDR2 YFSETQ. The DNA of the CDR3 is TGCGCCAGCGGCTTTACAGGGAGGGACACTGAAGCTTTCTTT. Translation: CASGFTGRDTEAFF.

This clonotype has a count of ten or more. The CDR3: CASSVGVAIREAFF. CDR3 in DNA: TGCGCCAGCAGTGTTGGGGTTGCCATTAGAGAGGCTTTCTTT. This rearrangement joins TRBV10-2 to TRBJ1-1; D remains unclear. Trimming pared 4 bases from V and 11 bases from J, leaving 20 bases between. The CDR3 length is 14 residues. The V gene's germline CDR1 is WSHSY and CDR2 SAAADI.

This clonotype was detected many times. The V and J genes are TRBV24-1 and TRBJ2-4, with 13 bases matching TRBD2. CDR3 size: 20 residues. The germline V gene has CDR1 KGHDR and CDR2 SFDVKD. The J segment lost 0 bases and the V segment lost 5 bases, leaving 12 bases of the junction unmatched. The CDR3 region is CATSGPPTSGRPLAKNIQYF. The CDR3 DNA reads as TGTGCCACCAGTGGTCCCCCGACTAGCGGGAGGCCGTTAGCCAAAAACATTCAGTACTTC.